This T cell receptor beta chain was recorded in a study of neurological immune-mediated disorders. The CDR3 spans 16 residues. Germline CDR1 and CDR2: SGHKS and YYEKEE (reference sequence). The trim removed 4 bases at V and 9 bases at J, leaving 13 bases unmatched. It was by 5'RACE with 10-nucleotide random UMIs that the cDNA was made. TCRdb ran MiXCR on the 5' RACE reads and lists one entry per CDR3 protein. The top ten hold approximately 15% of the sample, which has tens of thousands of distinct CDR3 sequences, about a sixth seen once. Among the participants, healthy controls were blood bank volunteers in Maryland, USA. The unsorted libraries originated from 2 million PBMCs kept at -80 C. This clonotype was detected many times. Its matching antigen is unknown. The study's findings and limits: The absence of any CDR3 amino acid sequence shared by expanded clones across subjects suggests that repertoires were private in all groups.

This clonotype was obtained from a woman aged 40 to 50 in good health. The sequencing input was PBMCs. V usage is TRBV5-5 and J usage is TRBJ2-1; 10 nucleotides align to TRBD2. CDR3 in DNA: TGTGCCAGCAGCCCGCCGGGGAGCGGGGGGGCCGGTGAGCAGTTCTTC. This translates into CASSPPGSGGAGEQFF.